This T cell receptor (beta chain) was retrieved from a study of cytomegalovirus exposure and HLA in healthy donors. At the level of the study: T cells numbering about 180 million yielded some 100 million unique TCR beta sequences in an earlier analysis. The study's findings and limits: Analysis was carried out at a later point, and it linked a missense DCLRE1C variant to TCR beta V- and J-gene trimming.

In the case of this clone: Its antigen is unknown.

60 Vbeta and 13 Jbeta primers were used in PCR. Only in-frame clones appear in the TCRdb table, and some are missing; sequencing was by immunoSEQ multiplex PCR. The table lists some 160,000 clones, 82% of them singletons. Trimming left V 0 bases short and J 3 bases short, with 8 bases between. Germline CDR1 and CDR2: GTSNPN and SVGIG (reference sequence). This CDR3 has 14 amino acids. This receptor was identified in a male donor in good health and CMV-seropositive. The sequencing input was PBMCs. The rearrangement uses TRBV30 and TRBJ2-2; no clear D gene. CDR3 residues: CAWSVLRYTGELFF. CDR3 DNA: TGTGCCTGGAGTGTACTACGATACACCGGGGAGCTGTTTTTT.